This T cell receptor (beta chain) was identified during a study of T-cell memory formation after mild COVID-19. Study outcomes and limitations: Cross-reactive memory apparently joined, as some responding clones appeared in pre-infection memory. Nothing confirmed that second-wave clones peaking on day 37 were specific for SARS-CoV-2.

The CDR3 has 12 residues. Germline lookup yields CDR1 SQVTM and CDR2 ANQGSEA. Deletions cut 0 bases from V and 4 bases from J, with 7 bases between. There are a few counts of this clonotype. The antigen is not known. TCRdb independently ran MiXCR on the 5' RACE reads; one entry per CDR3 protein. Altogether 250,000 to 300,000 distinct CDR3 sequences are present, around 16% being singletons, with the ten largest covering approximately 23%. V usage is TRBV29-1 and J usage is TRBJ2-7; D unresolved. This TCR came from a man in his late teens or twenties who had mild COVID-19 (a few samples of this study predate the infection). Cell type and time point are not known. Sample: PBMCs or a T cell subset sorted from them (not recorded which). In DNA form, the CDR3 reads TGCAGCGTTGAAGACCGCGAATACGAGCAGTACTTC. Its protein is CSVEDREYEQYF.